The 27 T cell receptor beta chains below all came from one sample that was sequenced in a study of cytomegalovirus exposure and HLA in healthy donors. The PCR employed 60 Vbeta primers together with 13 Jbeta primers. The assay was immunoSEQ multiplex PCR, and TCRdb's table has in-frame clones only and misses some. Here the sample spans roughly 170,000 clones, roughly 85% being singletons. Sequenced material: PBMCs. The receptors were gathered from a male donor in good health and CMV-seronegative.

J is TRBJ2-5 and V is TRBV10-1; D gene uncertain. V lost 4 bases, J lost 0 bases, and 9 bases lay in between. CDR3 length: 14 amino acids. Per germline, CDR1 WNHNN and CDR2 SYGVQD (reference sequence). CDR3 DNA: TGCGCCAGCAGTGCGGAGACGTACCAAGAGACCCAGTACTTC. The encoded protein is CASSAETYQETQYF.

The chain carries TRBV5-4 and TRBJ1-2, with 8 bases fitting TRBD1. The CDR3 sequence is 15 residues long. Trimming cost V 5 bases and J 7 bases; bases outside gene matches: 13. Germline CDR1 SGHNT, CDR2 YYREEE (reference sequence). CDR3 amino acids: CASRQTTDRAFGYTF. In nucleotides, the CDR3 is TGTGCCAGCAGACAAACAACGGACAGGGCTTTTGGCTACACCTTC.

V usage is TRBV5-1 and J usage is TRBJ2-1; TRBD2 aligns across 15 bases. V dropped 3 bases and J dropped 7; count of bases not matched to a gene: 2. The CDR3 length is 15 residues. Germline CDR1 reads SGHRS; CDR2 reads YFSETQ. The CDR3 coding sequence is TGCGCCAGCAGCTCTGGACTAGCGGGGGGGAATGAGCAGTTCTTC. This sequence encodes CASSSGLAGGNEQFF. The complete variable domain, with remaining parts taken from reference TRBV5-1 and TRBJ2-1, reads KAGVTQTPRYLIKTRGQQVTLSCSPISGHRSVSWYQQTPGQGLQFLFEYFSETQRNKGNFPGRFSGRQFSNSRSEMNVSTLELGDSALYLCASSSGLAGGNEQFFGPGTRLTVL.

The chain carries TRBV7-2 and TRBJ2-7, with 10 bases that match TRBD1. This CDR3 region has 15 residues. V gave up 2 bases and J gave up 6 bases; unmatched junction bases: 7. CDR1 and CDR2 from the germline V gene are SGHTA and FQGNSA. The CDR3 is CASSLRGTGVVEQYF. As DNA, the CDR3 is TGTGCCAGCAGCTTACGCGGGACAGGGGTCGTCGAGCAGTACTTC.

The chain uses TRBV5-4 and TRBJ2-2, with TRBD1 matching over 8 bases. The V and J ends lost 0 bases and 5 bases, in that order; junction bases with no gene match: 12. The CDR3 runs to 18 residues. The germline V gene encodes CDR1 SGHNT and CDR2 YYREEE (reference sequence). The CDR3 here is CASSLVRTGTRVTGELFF. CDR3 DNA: TGTGCCAGCAGCTTGGTCCGGACAGGGACCCGAGTAACCGGGGAGCTGTTTTTT.

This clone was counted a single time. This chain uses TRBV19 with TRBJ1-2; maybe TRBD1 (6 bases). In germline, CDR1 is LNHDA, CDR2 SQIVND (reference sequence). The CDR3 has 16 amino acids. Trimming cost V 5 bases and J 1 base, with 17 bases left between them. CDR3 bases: TGTGCCAGTAGTCTTATCCCAGGGGCCCGTAACTATGGCTACACCTTC. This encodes CASSLIPGARNYGYTF.

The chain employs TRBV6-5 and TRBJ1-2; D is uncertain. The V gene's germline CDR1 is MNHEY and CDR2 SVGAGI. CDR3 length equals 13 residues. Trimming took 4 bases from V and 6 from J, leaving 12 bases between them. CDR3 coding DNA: TGTGCCAGCAGTTCTCACAACGGGGATGGCTACACCTTC. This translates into CASSSHNGDGYTF.

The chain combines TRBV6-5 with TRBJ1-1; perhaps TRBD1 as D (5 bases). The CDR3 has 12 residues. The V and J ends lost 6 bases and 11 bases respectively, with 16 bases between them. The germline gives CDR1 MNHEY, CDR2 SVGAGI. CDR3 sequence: CASSERDLQAFF. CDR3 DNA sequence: TGTGCCAGCAGCGAACGGGACTTACAGGCTTTCTTT.

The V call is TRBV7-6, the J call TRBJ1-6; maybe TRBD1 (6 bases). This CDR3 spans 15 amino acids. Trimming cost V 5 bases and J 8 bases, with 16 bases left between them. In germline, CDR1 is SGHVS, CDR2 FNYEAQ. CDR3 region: CASSAQGLRDSPLHF. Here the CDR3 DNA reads TGTGCCAGCAGCGCGCAGGGGTTGCGGGATTCACCCCTCCACTTT.

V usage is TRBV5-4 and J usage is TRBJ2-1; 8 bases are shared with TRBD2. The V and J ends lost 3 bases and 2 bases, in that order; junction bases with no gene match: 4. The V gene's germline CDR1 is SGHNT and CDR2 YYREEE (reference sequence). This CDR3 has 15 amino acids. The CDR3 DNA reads TGTGCCAGCAGCTCAAGCGGGGGAACCTACAATGAGCAGTTCTTC. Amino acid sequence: CASSSSGGTYNEQFF. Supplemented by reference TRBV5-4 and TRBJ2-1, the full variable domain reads ETGVTQSPTHLIKTRGQQVTLRCSSQSGHNTVSWYQQALGQGPQFIFQYYREEENGRGNFPPRFSGLQFPNYSSELNVNALELDDSALYLCASSSSGGTYNEQFFGPGTRLTVL.

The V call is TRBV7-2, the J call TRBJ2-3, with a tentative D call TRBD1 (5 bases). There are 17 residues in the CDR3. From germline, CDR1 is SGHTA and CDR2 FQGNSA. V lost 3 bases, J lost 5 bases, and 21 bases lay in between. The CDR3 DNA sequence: TGTGCCAGCAGCTTTCCGTCGGTACAGGCGGTTCGAGATACGCAGTATTTT. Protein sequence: CASSFPSVQAVRDTQYF. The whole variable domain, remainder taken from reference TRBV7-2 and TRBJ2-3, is GAGVSQSPSNKVTEKGKDVELRCDPISGHTALYWYRQSLGQGLEFLIYFQGNSAPDKSGLPSDRFSAERTGGSVSTLTIQRTQQEDSAVYLCASSFPSVQAVRDTQYFGPGTRLTVL.

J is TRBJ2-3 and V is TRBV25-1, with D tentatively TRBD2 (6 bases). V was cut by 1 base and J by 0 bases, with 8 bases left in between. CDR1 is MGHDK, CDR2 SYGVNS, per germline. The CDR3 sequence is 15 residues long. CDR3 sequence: CASSEFGTSTDTQYF. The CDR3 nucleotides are TGTGCCAGCAGTGAATTTGGGACTAGCACAGATACGCAGTATTTT.

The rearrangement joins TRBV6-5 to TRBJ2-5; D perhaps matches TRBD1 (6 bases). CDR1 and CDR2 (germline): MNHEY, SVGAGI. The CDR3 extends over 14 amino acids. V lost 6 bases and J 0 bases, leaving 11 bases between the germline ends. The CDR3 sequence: CASRWQGHQETQYF. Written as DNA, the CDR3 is TGTGCCAGCAGGTGGCAGGGGCACCAAGAGACCCAGTACTTC.

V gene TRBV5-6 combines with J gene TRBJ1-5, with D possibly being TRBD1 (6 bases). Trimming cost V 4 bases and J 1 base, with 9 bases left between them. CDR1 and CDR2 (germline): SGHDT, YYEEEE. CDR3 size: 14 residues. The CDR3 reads CASSRTGSNQPQHF. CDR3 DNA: TGTGCCAGCAGCCGAACAGGGAGCAATCAGCCCCAGCATTTT.

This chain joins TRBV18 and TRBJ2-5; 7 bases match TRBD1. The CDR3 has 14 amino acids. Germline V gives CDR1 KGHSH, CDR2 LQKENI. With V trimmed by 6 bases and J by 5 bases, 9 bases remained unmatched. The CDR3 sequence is CASSHDRVVETQYF. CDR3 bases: TGTGCCAGCTCGCATGACAGGGTGGTTGAGACCCAGTACTTC.

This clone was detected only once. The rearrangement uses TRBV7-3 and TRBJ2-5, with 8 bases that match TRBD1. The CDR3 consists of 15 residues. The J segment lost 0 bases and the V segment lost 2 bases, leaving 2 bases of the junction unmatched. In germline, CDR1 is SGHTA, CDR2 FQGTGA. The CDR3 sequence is CASSLQGANQETQYF. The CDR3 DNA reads TGTGCCAGCAGCTTACAGGGGGCCAACCAAGAGACCCAGTACTTC.

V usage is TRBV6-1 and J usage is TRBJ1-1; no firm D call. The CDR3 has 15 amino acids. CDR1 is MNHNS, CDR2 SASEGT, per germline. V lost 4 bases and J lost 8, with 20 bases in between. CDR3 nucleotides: TGTGCCAGCAGTGGCGTCGGAGCTTCGCCTAACGAAGCTTTCTTT. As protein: CASSGVGASPNEAFF.

This CDR3 reads CASWYGGIGSTEGGYTF. In DNA form, the CDR3 reads TGTGCCAGCTGGTACGGGGGGATAGGTAGTACCGAAGGGGGCTACACCTTC. This chain joins TRBV28 and TRBJ1-2; D perhaps matches TRBD1 (5 bases). There are 17 residues in the CDR3. Germline lookup yields CDR1 MDHEN and CDR2 SYDVKM. The V and J ends lost 8 bases and 8 bases respectively, with 30 bases between them.

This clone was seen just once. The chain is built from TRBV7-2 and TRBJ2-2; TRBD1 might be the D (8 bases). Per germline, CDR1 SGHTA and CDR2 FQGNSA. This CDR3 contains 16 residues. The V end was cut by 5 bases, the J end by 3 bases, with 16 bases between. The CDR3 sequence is CASSRGQGGDTGELFF. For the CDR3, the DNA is TGTGCCAGCAGCCGCGGACAGGGAGGGGACACCGGGGAGCTGTTTTTT.

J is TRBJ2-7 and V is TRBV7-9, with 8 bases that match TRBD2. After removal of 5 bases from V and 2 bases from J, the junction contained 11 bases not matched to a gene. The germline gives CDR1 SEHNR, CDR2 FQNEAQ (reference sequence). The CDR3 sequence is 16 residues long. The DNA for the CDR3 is TGTGCCAGCAGCCCCCGGGGGGGACCCCAAACCTACGAGCAGTACTTC. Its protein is CASSPRGGPQTYEQYF.

The chain's CDR3 is CASSPISSYEQYF. The CDR3 DNA reads TGCGCCAGCAGCCCAATTAGCTCCTACGAGCAGTACTTC. The chain uses TRBV4-1 and TRBJ2-7; the D is unclear. Germline lookup yields CDR1 MGHRA and CDR2 YSYEKL. V was shortened by 4 bases and J by 0 bases, with 7 bases between the two germline ends. CDR3 length: 13 amino acids.

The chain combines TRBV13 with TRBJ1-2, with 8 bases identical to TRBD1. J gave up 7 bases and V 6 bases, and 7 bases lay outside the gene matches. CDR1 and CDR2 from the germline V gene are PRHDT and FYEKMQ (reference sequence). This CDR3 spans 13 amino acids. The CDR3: CASRQQGGVGYTF. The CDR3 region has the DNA TGTGCCAGCAGGCAACAGGGGGGGGTTGGCTACACCTTC. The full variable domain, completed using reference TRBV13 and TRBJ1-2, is AAGVIQSPRHLIKEKRETATLKCYPIPRHDTVYWYQQGPGQDPQFLISFYEKMQSDKGSIPDRFSAQQFSDYHSELNMSSLELGDSALYFCASRQQGGVGYTFGSGTRLTVV.

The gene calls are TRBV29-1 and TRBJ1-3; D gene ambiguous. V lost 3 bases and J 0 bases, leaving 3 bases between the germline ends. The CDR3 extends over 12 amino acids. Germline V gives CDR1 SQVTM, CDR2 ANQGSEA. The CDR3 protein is CSVDNSGNTIYF. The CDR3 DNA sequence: TGCAGCGTTGACAACTCTGGAAACACCATATATTTT.

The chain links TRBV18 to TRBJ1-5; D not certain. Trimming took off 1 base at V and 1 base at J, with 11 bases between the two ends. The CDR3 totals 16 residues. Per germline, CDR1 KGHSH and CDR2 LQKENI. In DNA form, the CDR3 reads TGTGCCAGCTCACCACAGGTTGGGCAAAGCAATCAGCCCCAGCATTTT. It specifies CASSPQVGQSNQPQHF.

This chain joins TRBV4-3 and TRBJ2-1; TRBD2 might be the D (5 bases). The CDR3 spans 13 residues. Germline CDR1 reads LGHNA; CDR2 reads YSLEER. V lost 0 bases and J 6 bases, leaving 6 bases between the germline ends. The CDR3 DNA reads TGCGCCAGCAGCCAAGACGAGGGCAATGAGCAGTTCTTC. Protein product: CASSQDEGNEQFF.

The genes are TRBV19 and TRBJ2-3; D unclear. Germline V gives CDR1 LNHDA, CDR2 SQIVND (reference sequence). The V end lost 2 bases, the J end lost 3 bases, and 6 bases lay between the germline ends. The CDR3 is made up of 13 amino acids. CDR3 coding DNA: TGTGCCAGTAGTATACTTCGGACAGATACGCAGTATTTT. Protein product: CASSILRTDTQYF.

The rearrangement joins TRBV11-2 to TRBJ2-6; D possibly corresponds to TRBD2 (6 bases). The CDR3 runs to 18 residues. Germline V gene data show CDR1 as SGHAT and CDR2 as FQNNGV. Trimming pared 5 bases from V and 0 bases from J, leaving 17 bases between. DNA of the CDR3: TGTGCCAGCAGCCGGAACGGGCGGGGTTACTCTGGGGCCAACGTCCTGACTTTC. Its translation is CASSRNGRGYSGANVLTF.